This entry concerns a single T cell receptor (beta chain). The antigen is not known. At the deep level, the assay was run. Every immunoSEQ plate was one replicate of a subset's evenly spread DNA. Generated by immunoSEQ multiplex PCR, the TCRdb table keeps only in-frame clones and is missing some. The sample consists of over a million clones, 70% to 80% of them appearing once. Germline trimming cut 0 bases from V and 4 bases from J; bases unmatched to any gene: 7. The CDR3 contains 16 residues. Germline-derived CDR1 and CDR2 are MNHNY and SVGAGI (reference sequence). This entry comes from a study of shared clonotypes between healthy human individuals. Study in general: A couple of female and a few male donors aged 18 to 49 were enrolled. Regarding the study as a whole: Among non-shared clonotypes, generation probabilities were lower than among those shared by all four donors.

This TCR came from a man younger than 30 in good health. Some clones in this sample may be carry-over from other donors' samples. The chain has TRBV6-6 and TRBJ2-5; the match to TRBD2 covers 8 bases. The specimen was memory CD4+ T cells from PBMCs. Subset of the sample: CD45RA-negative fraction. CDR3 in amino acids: CASSYSAWLAGETQYF. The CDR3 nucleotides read TGTGCCAGCAGTTACTCGGCCTGGCTAGCGGGAGAGACCCAGTACTTC.